This T cell receptor beta chain stems from a study of CD8 T cells in ankylosing spondylitis. Study-wide results and limits: Ankylosing spondylitis blood seemed to carry a telltale TCR beta motif made of under 10 highly homologous variants. Disease-linked clones displayed a CD8+ phenotype and appeared relatively rarely in peripheral blood. The clones that were linked to disease were reported to be significantly enriched in matched synovial fluid samples from ankylosing spondylitis patients.

The CDR3 contains 13 residues. Germline V gene data show CDR1 as SGHAT and CDR2 as FQNNGV. Quantitative 5'-RACE with molecular barcodes generated TCR beta libraries. Via MiXCR, TCRdb re-called the 5' RACE reads, giving one row per CDR3 protein. Found here are some 140,000 distinct CDR3 sequences, over 10% of them singletons; the top ten hold 3.5% to 5%. In the case of this clonotype: Its antigen is still unknown. Given a much more abundant clone one base away, this may be a read error.

The sequence derives from a female donor with ankylosing spondylitis or in good health (not recorded which). The V gene is TRBV11-2, the J gene TRBJ2-5; tentatively, D is TRBD2 (5 bases). The sequenced material came from blood, either unsorted or a sorted T cell fraction (not recorded which). The CDR3 region is CTSSLDPGLPQYF. CDR3 coding DNA: TGTACCAGCAGCTTAGATCCCGGACTTCCCCAGTACTTC.